These T cell receptor beta chains were read from a single sample in a study of cytomegalovirus exposure and HLA in healthy donors. TCRdb's copy holds only in-frame clones and misses some; the assay was immunoSEQ multiplex PCR. The sample shows about 200,000 clones, 75% to 85% of them seen only once. The sequenced material came from PBMCs. These receptors came from a woman aged 25 to 39 in good health and CMV-seropositive. The CDR3 runs from the conserved cysteine through the conserved F or W. D genes are given only for firm matches. For some rows the clone size is stated as once, few or many, or as a class when expanded; others skip it.

>-|-|TRBV20-1|TRBJ2-5
TGCAGTGCTAGAAAGAGCGAGACCCAGTACTTC
CSARKSETQYF
>TRBD2|-|TRBV5-1|TRBJ2-1
TGCGCCAGCAGCTCGATAACTAGCGGGGGAAACAATGAGCAGTTCTTC
CASSSITSGGNNEQFF
>TRBD2|once|TRBV4-2|TRBJ2-1
TGTGCCAGCAGCCAAGATGTGGTAGCGGGAGGAGGGAATGAGCAGTTCTTC
CASSQDVVAGGGNEQFF
>-|-|TRBV19|TRBJ2-1
TGTGCCAGTAGTATGAGGGCCCTGTACAATGAGCAGTTCTTC
CASSMRALYNEQFF
>-|once|TRBV6-9|TRBJ2-7
TGTGCCAGCAGCGCAGGTAATTATTCCGAGCAGTACTTC
CASSAGNYSEQYF
>-|-|TRBV28|TRBJ1-1
TGTGCCAGCACCTCTAGGGGTCCAGGTCGAGCAGGTACTGAAGCTTTCTTT
CASTSRGPGRAGTEAFF
>TRBD1|-|TRBV27|TRBJ1-5
TGTGCCAGCAAAGGACAGGGCCTCGGGCCCCAGCATTTT
CASKGQGLGPQHF
>TRBD1|-|TRBV5-1|TRBJ2-7
TGCGCCAGCAGGGGGACAGGGGCCTACGAGCAGTACTTC
CASRGTGAYEQYF
>TRBD1|-|TRBV30|TRBJ1-4
TGTGCCTGGAGAGACAGGGTATCTCCCTCTAAACTGTTTTTT
CAWRDRVSPSKLFF
>TRBD2|-|TRBV25-1|TRBJ2-5
TGTGCCAGCAGTGAAGTACTAGCGGGAATTCTAGAGACCCAGTACTTC
CASSEVLAGILETQYF
>-|-|TRBV5-1|TRBJ1-2
TGCGCCAGCAGCTTGTTGGCCTCGTCAGGGAGGTTCGGTGGCTACACCTTC
CASSLLASSGRFGGYTF
>-|once|TRBV28|TRBJ1-1
TGTGCCAGCAGAACTTTGGGGGCTGTGAATCTTTTCTTT
CASRTLGAVNLFF
>TRBD2|-|TRBV4-2|TRBJ2-2
TGTGCCAGCAGCCCTGCTAGCGGGCGGCAGACCGGGGAGCTGTTTTTT
CASSPASGRQTGELFF
>TRBD1|few|TRBV15|TRBJ2-7
TGTGCCACCAGCAGAGTTCAGGGGGTTTCCGAGCAGTACTTC
CATSRVQGVSEQYF
>-|-|TRBV5-4|TRBJ2-7
TGTGCCAGCAGCTTGGCCGGGCACCGAGGGGGCTACGAGCAGTACTTC
CASSLAGHRGGYEQYF
>-|-|TRBV6-5|TRBJ1-2
TGTGCCAGCAGTTACAAGGGAGTTGGGGGCTACACCTTC
CASSYKGVGGYTF
>TRBD2|-|TRBV19|TRBJ2-7
TGTGCCACCCAGCGGGAGGCCCTCTCCGAGCAGTACTTC
CATQREALSEQYF
>-|-|TRBV11-3|TRBJ2-1
TGTGCCAGCAGCCTCGATCAGGGCCACAATGAGCAGTTCTTC
CASSLDQGHNEQFF
>-|-|TRBV5-6|TRBJ1-5
TGTGCCAGCAGCTTGCGCCAGGGGAGCAATCAGCCCCAGCATTTT
CASSLRQGSNQPQHF
>-|-|TRBV6-6|TRBJ2-1
TGTGCCAGCAACCATGTTGGCAGATACAATGAGCAGTTCTTC
CASNHVGRYNEQFF
>TRBD1|-|TRBV7-7|TRBJ2-2
TGTGCTAGCAGCCCCAACAGGGGAAACACCGGGGAGCTGTTTTTT
CASSPNRGNTGELFF
>-|-|TRBV27|TRBJ1-1
TGTGCCAGCAGCCACAAGGGGGATACAGGGCTAAACACTGAAGCTTTCTTT
CASSHKGDTGLNTEAFF
>-|-|TRBV30|TRBJ2-7
TGTGCCTGGAGTGTACAGTACGAGCAGTACTTC
CAWSVQYEQYF
>TRBD1|-|TRBV6-6|TRBJ2-5
TGTGCCAGCAGGATGGACAGGGGCAAGACCCAGTACTTC
CASRMDRGKTQYF
>TRBD1|-|TRBV27|TRBJ2-7
TGTGCCAGCAGTACGGGACAGGGGCTCGAGCAGTACTTC
CASSTGQGLEQYF
>-|once|TRBV5-6|TRBJ1-2
TGTGCCAGCAGCTTGGTAAACTTTGTTGACTATGGCTACACCTTC
CASSLVNFVDYGYTF
>-|-|TRBV30|TRBJ1-2
TGTGCCTGGAGTAACGGGTTCTATGGCTACACCTTC
CAWSNGFYGYTF
>-|-|TRBV2|TRBJ1-5
TGTGCCGTACAGACAGAAAGCAATCAGCCCCAGCATTTT
CAVQTESNQPQHF
>-|-|TRBV14|TRBJ2-2
TGTGCCAGCAGCCAAGGATATCTGGGGGCCGGAGGGGAGCTGTTTTTT
CASSQGYLGAGGELFF
>TRBD1|many|TRBV4-1|TRBJ1-2
TGCGCCAGCAGCCACGGGACAGATCATGGCTACACCTTC
CASSHGTDHGYTF
>TRBD1|-|TRBV15|TRBJ1-4
TGTGCCACCAGGGCAGGGGGCGAAAAACTGTTTTTT
CATRAGGEKLFF
>-|once|TRBV29-1|TRBJ1-2
TGCAGCGGCGGGGAGTTTAGTTATGGCTACACCTTC
CSGGEFSYGYTF
>-|-|TRBV5-4|TRBJ2-5
TGTGCCAGCAGCCTGGGGCTGATGCAAGAGACCCAGTACTTC
CASSLGLMQETQYF
>TRBD2|-|TRBV7-7|TRBJ2-2
TGTGCTAGCAGCTCTCGAGGGACTAGCGGGACTAACACCGGGGAGCTGTTTTTT
CASSSRGTSGTNTGELFF
>-|-|TRBV29-1|TRBJ1-5
TGCAGCATCCTCACAGGGTCGGATCAGCCCCAGCATTTT
CSILTGSDQPQHF
>-|-|TRBV6-4|TRBJ1-5
TGTGCCAGCAGTGACTCAGGAACAGGTCAAAATCAGCCCCAGCATTTT
CASSDSGTGQNQPQHF
>TRBD1|-|TRBV7-3|TRBJ1-2
TGTGCCAGCAGCTCGGACAGGGAGACCGCCTACACCTTC
CASSSDRETAYTF
>-|-|TRBV6-6|TRBJ1-2
TGTGCCAGCAGTTACACTGGGGGAGGCTATGGCTACACCTTC
CASSYTGGGYGYTF
>TRBD1|-|TRBV15|TRBJ2-5
TGTGCCACCAGAAGAAAGACAGGGTACCAAGAGACCCAGTACTTC
CATRRKTGYQETQYF
>TRBD1|-|TRBV7-9|TRBJ2-7
TGTGCCAGCAGCCCCAGGACAGGCAATCTCTACGAGCAGTACTTC
CASSPRTGNLYEQYF
>-|-|TRBV18|TRBJ1-1
TGTGCCAGCTCACCGGGGAGTAGGCCTGAAGCTTTCTTT
CASSPGSRPEAFF
>-|-|TRBV18|TRBJ2-3
TGTGCCAGCTCACCGAGCCAGGGCACAGATACGCAGTATTTT
CASSPSQGTDTQYF
>TRBD1|few|TRBV6-1|TRBJ1-3
TGTGCCAGCAGTGAGGGGACAGGGTTGGGAAACACCATATATTTT
CASSEGTGLGNTIYF
>-|few|TRBV29-1|TRBJ1-1
TGCAGCGTTAGGGGAACAATCCCGAAAGGGGACACTGAAGCTTTCTTT
CSVRGTIPKGDTEAFF
>-|-|TRBV19|TRBJ2-7
TGTGCCAGTAGTTTCGGTTTCCCCCTCTACGAGCAGTACTTC
CASSFGFPLYEQYF
>-|once|TRBV5-8|TRBJ1-2
TGTGCCAGCAGCTTGGGAACTTTTGGCTACACCTTC
CASSLGTFGYTF
>TRBD1|few|TRBV28|TRBJ1-2
TGTGCCAGCAGGCTAGCTTACAGGGGAACGAACTATGGCTACACCTTC
CASRLAYRGTNYGYTF
>TRBD1|-|TRBV30|TRBJ2-2
TGTGCCTGGGCGAGGGGGACAGCGAACACCGGGGAGCTGTTTTTT
CAWARGTANTGELFF
>-|-|TRBV6-5|TRBJ2-5
TGTGCCAGCAGTTATCGGGGGCAAGAGACCCAGTACTTC
CASSYRGQETQYF